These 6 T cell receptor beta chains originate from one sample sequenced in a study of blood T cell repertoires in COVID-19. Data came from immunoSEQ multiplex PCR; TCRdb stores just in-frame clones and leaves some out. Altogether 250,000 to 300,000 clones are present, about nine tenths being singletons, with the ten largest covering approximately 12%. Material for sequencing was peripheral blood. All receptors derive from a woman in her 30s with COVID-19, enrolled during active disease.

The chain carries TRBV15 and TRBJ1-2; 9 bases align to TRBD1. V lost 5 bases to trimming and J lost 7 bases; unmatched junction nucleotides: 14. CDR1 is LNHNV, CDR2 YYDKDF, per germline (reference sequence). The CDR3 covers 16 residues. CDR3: CATSRGPGQGVGGYTF. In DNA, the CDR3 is TGTGCCACCAGCCGAGGGCCGGGACAGGGAGTCGGTGGCTACACCTTC.

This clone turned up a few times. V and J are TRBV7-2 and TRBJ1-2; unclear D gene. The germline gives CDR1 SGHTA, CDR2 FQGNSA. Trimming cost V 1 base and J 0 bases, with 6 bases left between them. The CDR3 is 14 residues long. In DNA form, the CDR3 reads TGTGCCAGCAGCTTAGAACACACTAACTATGGCTACACCTTC. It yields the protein CASSLEHTNYGYTF.

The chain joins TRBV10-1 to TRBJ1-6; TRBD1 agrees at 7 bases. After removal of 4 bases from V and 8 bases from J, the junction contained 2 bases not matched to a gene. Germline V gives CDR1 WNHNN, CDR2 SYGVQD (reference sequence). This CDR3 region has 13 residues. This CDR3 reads CASSGQGHSPLHF. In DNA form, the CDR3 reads TGCGCCAGCAGTGGACAGGGTCATTCACCCCTCCACTTT.

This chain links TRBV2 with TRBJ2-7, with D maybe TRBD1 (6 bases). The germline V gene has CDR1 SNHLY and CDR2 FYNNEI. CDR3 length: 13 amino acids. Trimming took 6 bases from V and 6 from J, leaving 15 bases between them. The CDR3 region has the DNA TGTGCCAGCAGGGAGGACAGTCCCCGCGAGCAGTACTTC. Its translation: CASREDSPREQYF.

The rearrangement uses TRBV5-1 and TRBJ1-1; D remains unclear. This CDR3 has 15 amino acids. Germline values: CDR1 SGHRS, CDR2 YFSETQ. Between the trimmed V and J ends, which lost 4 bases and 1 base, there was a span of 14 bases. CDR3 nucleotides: TGCGCCAGCAGCATTCAGAGGGAGGGGAACACTGAAGCTTTCTTT. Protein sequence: CASSIQREGNTEAFF.

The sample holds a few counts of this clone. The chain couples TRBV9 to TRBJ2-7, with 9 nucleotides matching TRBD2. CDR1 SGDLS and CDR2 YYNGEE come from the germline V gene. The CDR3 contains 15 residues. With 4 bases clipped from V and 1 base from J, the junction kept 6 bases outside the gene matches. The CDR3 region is CASSPTLAGSYEQYF. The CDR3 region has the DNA TGTGCCAGCAGCCCCACTCTAGCGGGGTCCTACGAGCAGTACTTC.